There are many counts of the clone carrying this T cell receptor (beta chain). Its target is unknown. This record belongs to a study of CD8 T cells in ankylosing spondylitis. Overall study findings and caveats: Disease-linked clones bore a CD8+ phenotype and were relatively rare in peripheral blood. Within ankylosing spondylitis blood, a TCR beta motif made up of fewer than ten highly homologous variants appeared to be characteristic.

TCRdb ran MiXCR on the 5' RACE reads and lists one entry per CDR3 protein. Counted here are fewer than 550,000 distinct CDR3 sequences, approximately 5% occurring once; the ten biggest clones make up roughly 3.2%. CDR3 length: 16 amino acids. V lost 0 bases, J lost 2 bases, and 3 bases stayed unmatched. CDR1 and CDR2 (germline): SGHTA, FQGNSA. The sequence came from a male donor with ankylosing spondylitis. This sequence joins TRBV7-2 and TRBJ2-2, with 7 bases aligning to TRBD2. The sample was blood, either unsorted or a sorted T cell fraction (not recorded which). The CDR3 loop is CASSLAGAGNTGELFF. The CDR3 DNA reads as TGTGCCAGCAGCTTAGCCGGAGCGGGAAACACCGGGGAGCTGTTTTTT.